This T cell receptor beta chain was recorded in a study of Graves' ophthalmopathy and Graves' hyperthyroidism. The diagnosis combined clinical symptoms, thyroxine, TRAb, thyroid ultrasound and orbital computed tomography scans. Amplified TCR beta CDR3 regions were obtained using RNA transcripts as template. HTBI primers were used in a first-round RT-PCR, which preceded a second-round multiplex PCR. TCRdb re-called the multiplex PCR reads through MiXCR, storing one row per CDR3 protein. The sample lists around 1.1 million distinct CDR3 sequences; about 35% were seen once. Trimming took 1 base from V and 0 from J, leaving 8 bases between them. CDR1 is SGHRS, CDR2 YFSETQ, per germline. The CDR3 consists of 14 residues. Study observations and caveats: Ophthalmopathy progression predictions by the model showed 72% to 80% specificity and 70.59% sensitivity.

A word on this clonotype: As yet, its antigen is unknown. One base away lies a much larger clone, so this may be a sequencing read error. Because the CDR3 is missing its conserved closing phenylalanine or tryptophan, this is likely a read error.

The chain is built from TRBV5-1 and TRBJ2-7; D call uncertain. This clonotype was obtained from an adult man with Graves' hyperthyroidism. Sequencing was done on a sample of peripheral blood or thyroid tissue (not recorded which). The CDR3 region has the DNA TGCGCCAGCAGCTTGTCTCCAGTCTCCTACGAGCAGTACTCC. This translates into CASSLSPVSYEQYS.